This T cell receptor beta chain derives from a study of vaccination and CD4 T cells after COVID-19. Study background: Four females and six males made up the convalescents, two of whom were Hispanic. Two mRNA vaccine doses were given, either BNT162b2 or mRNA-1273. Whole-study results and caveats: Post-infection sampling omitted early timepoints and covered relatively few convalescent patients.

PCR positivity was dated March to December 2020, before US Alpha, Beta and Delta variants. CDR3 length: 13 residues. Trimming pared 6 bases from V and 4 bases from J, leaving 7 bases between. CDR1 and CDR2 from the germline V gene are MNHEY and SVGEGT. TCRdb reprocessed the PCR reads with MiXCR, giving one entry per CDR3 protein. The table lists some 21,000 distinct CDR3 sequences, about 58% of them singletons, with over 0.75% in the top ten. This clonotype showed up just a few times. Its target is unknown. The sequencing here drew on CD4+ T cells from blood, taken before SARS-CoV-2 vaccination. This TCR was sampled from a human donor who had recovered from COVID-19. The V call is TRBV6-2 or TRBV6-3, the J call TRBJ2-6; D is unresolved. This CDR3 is CASREPGANVLTF. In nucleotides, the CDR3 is TGTGCCAGCAGAGAGCCGGGGGCCAACGTCCTGACTTTC.